Each of the 3 T cell receptor beta chains below was sequenced from the same sample in a study of PD-1 blockade in classical Hodgkin lymphoma. Profiled with immunoSEQ multiplex PCR; TCRdb holds only in-frame clones, not every one. The sample holds just over 35,000 clones; approximately 69% are singletons and the top ten take around an eighth. Every single patient, without exception, relapsed after autologous stem cell transplantation, and brentuximab vedotin exposure varied. Sequenced material: peripheral blood mononuclear cells (PBMCs), taken before the second cycle of nivolumab. The receptors were sampled from a human donor with classical Hodgkin lymphoma.

The chain is built from TRBV10-3 and TRBJ2-7, with TRBD1 as a possible D gene (6 bases). Trimming shortened V by 5 bases and J by 2 bases, and 16 bases separated the two germline ends. This CDR3 spans 15 amino acids. Germline CDR1 and CDR2: ENHRY and SYGVKD. The CDR3 DNA sequence: TGTGCCATCAGTCCAGGGGAAATTGCTACCTACGAGCAGTACTTC. This sequence encodes CAISPGEIATYEQYF.

J is TRBJ2-7 and V is TRBV10-3, with TRBD2 identical over 10 bases. Germline CDR1 and CDR2: ENHRY and SYGVKD. The CDR3 has 13 amino acids. V lost 6 bases, J lost 9 bases, and 8 bases stayed unmatched. The CDR3 is CAIRGTSEAGQYF. As DNA, the CDR3 is TGTGCCATCAGAGGGACTAGCGAGGCTGGGCAGTACTTC.

The chain recombines TRBV5-4 with TRBJ2-1; 11 bases fit TRBD2. This CDR3 is built from 19 residues. Germline CDR1 is SGHNT and CDR2 is YYREEE (reference sequence). The junction had 9 bases not matched to a gene; V was cut back by 1 base and J by 0 bases. CDR3 sequence (DNA): TGTGCCAGCAGCTTGAGTCTAGCGGGAGGTCACAGCTCCTACAATGAGCAGTTCTTC. This translates into CASSLSLAGGHSSYNEQFF.